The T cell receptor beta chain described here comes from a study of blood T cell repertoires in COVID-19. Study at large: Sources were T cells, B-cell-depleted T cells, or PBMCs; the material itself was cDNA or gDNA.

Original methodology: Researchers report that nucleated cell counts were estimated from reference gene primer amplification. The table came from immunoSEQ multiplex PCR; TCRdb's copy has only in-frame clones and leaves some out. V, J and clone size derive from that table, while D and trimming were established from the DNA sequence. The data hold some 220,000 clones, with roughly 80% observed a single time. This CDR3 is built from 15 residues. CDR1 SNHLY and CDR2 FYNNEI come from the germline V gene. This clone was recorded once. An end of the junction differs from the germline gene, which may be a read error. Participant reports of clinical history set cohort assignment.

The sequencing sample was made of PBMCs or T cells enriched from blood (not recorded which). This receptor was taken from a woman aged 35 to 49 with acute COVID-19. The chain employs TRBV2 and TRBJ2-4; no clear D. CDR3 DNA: TGTGCCAGCAGTCAAGCTATTCTAGCCAAAAACATTCAGTACTTC. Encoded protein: CASSQAILAKNIQYF.